This paragraph reports one TCR beta chain. Its antigen is still unknown. This sample was taken from a study of beta chain features in type 1 diabetes. Expressed TCRB transcripts were sequenced because the entire RNA isolate underwent reverse transcription. Profiling relied on immunoSEQ multiplex PCR, and the TCRdb table lists in-frame clones only, not all of them. The sample has 400,000 to 600,000 clones, around 28% seen once. Germline CDR1 SQVTM, CDR2 ANQGSEA. This CDR3 has 16 residues. Trimming removed 5 bases from V and 1 base from J, with 20 bases in between. Study-level results: It was among patients, rather than healthy donors, that naive, central memory and Treg TCRB repertoires appeared more similar. cDNA-based reads could over-represent cells with high TCR expression. Type 1 diabetes patients had VDJ junctions that carried fewer insertions and more deletions. The study notes PCR might favor shorter templates equally in patients and controls.

Sequences were obtained from naive CD4+ T cells from blood. The source is a man between 18 and 35 years old in good health. The rearrangement links TRBV29-1 to TRBJ1-2; tentatively, D is TRBD1 (6 bases). This CDR3 is CSVSEPRDIDNYGYTF. The CDR3 DNA reads as TGCAGCGTTTCCGAACCCCGGGACATCGATAACTATGGCTACACCTTC.